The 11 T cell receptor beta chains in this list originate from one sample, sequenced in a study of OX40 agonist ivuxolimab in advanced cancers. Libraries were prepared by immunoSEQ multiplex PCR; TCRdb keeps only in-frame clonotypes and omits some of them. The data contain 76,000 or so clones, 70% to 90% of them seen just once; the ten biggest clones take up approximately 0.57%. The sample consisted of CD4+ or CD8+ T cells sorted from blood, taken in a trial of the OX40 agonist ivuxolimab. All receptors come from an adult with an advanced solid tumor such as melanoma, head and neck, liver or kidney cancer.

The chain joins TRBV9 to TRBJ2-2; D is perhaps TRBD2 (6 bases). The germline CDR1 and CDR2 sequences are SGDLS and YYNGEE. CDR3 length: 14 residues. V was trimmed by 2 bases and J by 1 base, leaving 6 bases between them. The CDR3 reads CASSVSGNTGELFF. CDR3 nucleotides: TGTGCCAGCAGCGTTAGCGGGAACACCGGGGAGCTGTTTTTT.

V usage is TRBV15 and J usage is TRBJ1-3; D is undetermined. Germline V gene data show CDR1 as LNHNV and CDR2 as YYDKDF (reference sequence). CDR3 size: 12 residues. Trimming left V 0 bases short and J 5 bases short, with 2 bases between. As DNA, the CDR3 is TGTGCCACCAGCAGAGATCGAAACACCATATATTTT. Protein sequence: CATSRDRNTIYF.

CDR3 residues: CASSPSGRNNSPLHF. The DNA of the CDR3 is TGTGCCAGCTCACCGTCGGGACGGAATAATTCACCCCTCCACTTT. The V gene is TRBV18, the J gene TRBJ1-6, with D possibly TRBD1 on 5 matching bases. V was pared by 3 bases and J by 5 bases, with 11 bases between. Germline V gene sequence: CDR1 KGHSH, CDR2 LQKENI. The CDR3 consists of 15 residues.

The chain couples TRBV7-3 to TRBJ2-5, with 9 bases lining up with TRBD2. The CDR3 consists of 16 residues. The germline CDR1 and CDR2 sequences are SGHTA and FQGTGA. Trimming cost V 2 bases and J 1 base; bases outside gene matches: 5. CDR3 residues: CASSLLAGVPQETQYF. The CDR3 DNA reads TGTGCCAGCAGCTTATTAGCGGGGGTTCCCCAAGAGACCCAGTACTTC.

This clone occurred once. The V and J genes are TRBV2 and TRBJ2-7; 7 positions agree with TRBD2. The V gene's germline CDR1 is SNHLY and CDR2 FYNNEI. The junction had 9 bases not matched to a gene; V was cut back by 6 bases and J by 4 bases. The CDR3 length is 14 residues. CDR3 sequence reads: CASSMGLAVYEQYF. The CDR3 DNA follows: TGTGCCAGCAGCATGGGTCTAGCGGTATACGAGCAGTACTTC.

In DNA form, the CDR3 reads TGTGCCAGCAGTCTCGGGGGGACTAGCGGATTCCTCCAAGAGACCCAGTACTTC. Translating it yields CASSLGGTSGFLQETQYF. The rearrangement joins TRBV27 to TRBJ2-5, with 11 bases aligning to TRBD2. The CDR3 loop spans 18 amino acids. V was pared by 5 bases and J by 1 base, with 12 bases of the junction left unmatched. From germline, CDR1 is MNHEY and CDR2 SMNVEV (reference sequence).

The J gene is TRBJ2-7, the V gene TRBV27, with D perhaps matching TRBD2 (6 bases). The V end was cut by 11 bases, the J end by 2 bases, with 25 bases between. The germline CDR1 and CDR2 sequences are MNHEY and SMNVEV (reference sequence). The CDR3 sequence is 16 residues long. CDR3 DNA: TGTGCCGGCCGACTGCGGGGCTTATCCGAGGCCTACGAGCAGTACTTC. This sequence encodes CAGRLRGLSEAYEQYF.

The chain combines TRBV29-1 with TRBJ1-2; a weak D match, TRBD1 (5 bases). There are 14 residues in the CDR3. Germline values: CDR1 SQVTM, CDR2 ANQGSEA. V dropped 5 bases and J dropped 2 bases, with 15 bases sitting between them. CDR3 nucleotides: TGCAGCGTTTCTCAAACATGGGGGAACTATGGCTACACCTTC. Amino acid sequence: CSVSQTWGNYGYTF.

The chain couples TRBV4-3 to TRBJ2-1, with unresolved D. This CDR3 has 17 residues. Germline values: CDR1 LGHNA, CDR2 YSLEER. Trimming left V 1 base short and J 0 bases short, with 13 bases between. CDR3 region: CASSQAQAASSYNEQFF. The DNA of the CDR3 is TGCGCCAGCAGCCAAGCGCAGGCAGCGAGCTCCTACAATGAGCAGTTCTTC.

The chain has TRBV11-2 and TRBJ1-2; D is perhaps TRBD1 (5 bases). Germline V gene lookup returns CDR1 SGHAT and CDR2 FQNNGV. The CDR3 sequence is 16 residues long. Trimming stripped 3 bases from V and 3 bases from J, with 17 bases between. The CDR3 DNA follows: TGTGCCAGCAGCTTCCAGATGCCGGGGACCGACTATGGCTACACCTTC. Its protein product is CASSFQMPGTDYGYTF.

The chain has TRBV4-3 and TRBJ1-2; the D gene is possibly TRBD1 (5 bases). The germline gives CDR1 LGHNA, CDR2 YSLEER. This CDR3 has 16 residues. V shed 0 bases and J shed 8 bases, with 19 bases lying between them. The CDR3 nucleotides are TGCGCCAGCAGCCAAGATCAGGGCCTGAAGGGGTTCGGCTACACCTTC. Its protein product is CASSQDQGLKGFGYTF.